The TCR beta chain under discussion was sequenced for a study of Graves' ophthalmopathy and Graves' hyperthyroidism. Broader study findings: Most clonotypes expanded in thyroid above 0.001 frequency were present in blood too.

Enrollment excluded any patients with other autoimmune diseases, uncontrolled infections, pregnancy or lactation. The PBMCs had their origin in 10 ml of fresh peripheral blood. For this clonotype: Its specificity is not known.

Amplified TCR beta CDR3 regions were obtained using RNA transcripts as template. First-round RT-PCR used HTBI primers; second-round multiplex PCR followed. MiXCR was run by TCRdb on the multiplex PCR reads, yielding one entry per CDR3 protein. The data hold some 390,000 distinct CDR3 sequences, with about a sixth observed a single time. The sequenced material came from peripheral blood. This sequence was found in a woman aged 18-30 years with Graves' ophthalmopathy.

The CDR3 loop is CASTGVWTEAFF. The CDR3 DNA sequence: TGTGCCAGCACGGGGGTTTGGACTGAAGCTTTCTTT. V gene TRBV6-1 combines with J gene TRBJ1-1; a possible D gene is TRBD1 (5 bases). This CDR3 has 12 amino acids. Germline CDR1 is MNHNS and CDR2 is SASEGT. Trimming stripped 7 bases from V and 5 bases from J, with 11 bases between.